These 27 T cell receptor beta chains originate from one sample sequenced in a study of blood T cell repertoires in COVID-19 (dated by TCRdb to the early 2020s). The library was produced with the immunoSEQ multiplex PCR assay. As stored in TCRdb, this immuneACCESS dataset retains in-frame rearrangements with V and J assigned. A fraction of the clones does not appear; measured against another copy, unresolved V genes explain less than half of the discrepancy, and the remainder lacks a known reason. This sample comprises 110,000 or so clones, 88% of them detected only once. The ten largest clones represent more than 7% of the sample. The source material was peripheral blood. The receptors originated from a woman in her 70s who had recovered from COVID-19.

The J gene is TRBJ1-1, the V gene TRBV5-1; 10 bases are a match to TRBD1. Germline CDR1 and CDR2: SGHRS and YFSETQ. The CDR3 loop spans 15 amino acids. The ends lost 1 base at V and 3 bases at J; junction bases unmatched: 3. CDR3: CASSLTGTGDTEAFF. The DNA of the CDR3 is TGCGCCAGCAGCTTGACCGGGACAGGGGACACTGAAGCTTTCTTT.

This clone was observed a single time. The rearrangement links TRBV28 to TRBJ2-7; TRBD1 might be the D (6 bases). The V end was cut by 7 bases, the J end by 2 bases, with 15 bases between. The length of the CDR3 is 14 residues. Germline CDR1 reads MDHEN; CDR2 reads SYDVKM. The DNA for the CDR3 is TGTGCCAGCAATCCCCCGGGACAACCCTACGAGCAGTACTTC. It codes for CASNPPGQPYEQYF.

J is TRBJ1-3 and V is TRBV18; TRBD1 might be the D (5 bases). This CDR3 contains 14 residues. V was pared by 1 base and J by 2 bases, with 6 bases between. Per the germline V gene, CDR1 is KGHSH and CDR2 is LQKENI. DNA of the CDR3: TGTGCCAGCTCACCACAGGGGACTGGAAACACCATATATTTT. Protein: CASSPQGTGNTIYF.

The chain joins TRBV7-2 to TRBJ2-3; tentative D call: TRBD2 (5 bases). The CDR3 is 15 residues long. V lost 3 bases to trimming and J lost 6 bases, with 16 bases between them. Germline V CDR1 and CDR2: SGHTA, FQGNSA. In DNA form, the CDR3 reads TGTGCCAGCAGCTTCCCCGAGGGTGGCTGGGATACGCAGTATTTT. This encodes CASSFPEGGWDTQYF.

The chain links TRBV6-2 or TRBV6-3 to TRBJ2-3; 11 bases are a match to TRBD2. The CDR3 runs 18 residues. V lost 2 bases and J lost 1; bases outside the gene matches: 8. Germline-derived CDR1 and CDR2 are MNHEY and SVGEGT. The CDR3 DNA follows: TGTGCCAGCAGTTACCGCTTGGGTAGCGGGGGGGGCACAGATACGCAGTATTTT. It specifies CASSYRLGSGGGTDTQYF.

The rearrangement uses TRBV12-3 or TRBV12-4 and TRBJ1-5; maybe TRBD1 (5 bases). With 6 bases removed from V and 4 bases from J, the gap between germline ends came to 7 bases. There are 12 residues in the CDR3. The CDR3 sequence: CASSPGNQPQHF. The CDR3 DNA sequence: TGTGCCAGCAGCCCAGGGAATCAGCCCCAGCATTTT.

This chain joins TRBV6-2 or TRBV6-3 and TRBJ2-3; D perhaps matches TRBD2 (6 bases). Germline CDR1 MNHEY, CDR2 SVGEGT. The V end lost 2 bases, the J end lost 0 bases, and 12 bases lay between the germline ends. This CDR3 comprises 16 residues. CDR3 sequence reads: CASSYRPGESTDTQYF. CDR3 coding DNA: TGTGCCAGCAGTTACCGGCCGGGGGAGAGCACAGATACGCAGTATTTT.

V is TRBV6-1 and J is TRBJ1-2; D ambiguous. Trimming took off 1 base at V and 7 bases at J, with 4 bases between the two ends. The germline gives CDR1 MNHNS, CDR2 SASEGT. The CDR3 runs to 11 residues. The CDR3 bases are TGTGCCAGCAGTGAAGTCGGTGGCTACACCTTC. Protein product: CASSEVGGYTF.

The rearrangement joins TRBV19 to TRBJ1-4; 12 nucleotides align to TRBD1. Germline lookup yields CDR1 LNHDA and CDR2 SQIVND (reference sequence). V was clipped by 3 bases and J by 8 bases; unmatched bases: 16. The CDR3 has 19 amino acids. The DNA for the CDR3 is TGTGCCAGTAGTATGCGCCCGGGACAGGGGGCCAAAACGCAGGAAAAACTGTTTTTT. Its translation is CASSMRPGQGAKTQEKLFF.

The chain employs TRBV14 and TRBJ2-5; no definite D call. The CDR3 totals 12 residues. The V end lost 2 bases, the J end lost 5 bases, and 6 bases lay between the germline ends. CDR1 SGHDN and CDR2 FVKESK come from the germline V gene. Here the CDR3 DNA reads TGTGCCAGCAGCCAAACCCGGGAGACCCAGTACTTC. The encoded protein is CASSQTRETQYF. The full variable domain, rest sourced from reference TRBV14 and TRBJ2-5, is EAGVTQFPSHSVIEKGQTVTLRCDPISGHDNLYWYRRVMGKEIKFLLHFVKESKQDESGMPNNRFLAERTGGTYSTLKVQPAELEDSGVYFCASSQTRETQYFGPGTRLLVL.

The chain links TRBV10-3 to TRBJ1-5; D unclear. Germline assignment: CDR1 ENHRY and CDR2 SYGVKD. Deletions cut 2 bases from V and 7 bases from J, with 6 bases between. The CDR3 length is 12 residues. CDR3 amino acids: CAISEIEQPQHF. DNA of the CDR3: TGTGCCATCAGTGAGATCGAGCAGCCCCAGCATTTT.

This chain links TRBV28 with TRBJ1-4; TRBD1 matches at 8 bases. The V and J ends lost 6 bases and 8 bases, in that order; junction bases with no gene match: 14. Germline values: CDR1 MDHEN, CDR2 SYDVKM. This CDR3 region has 16 residues. CDR3 protein: CASSLDQGARGEKLFF. For the CDR3, the DNA is TGTGCCAGCAGCTTGGACCAGGGGGCGCGGGGGGAAAAACTGTTTTTT.

The V call is TRBV7-2, the J call TRBJ1-5; TRBD1 might be the D (5 bases). This CDR3 spans 14 amino acids. V was pared by 1 base and J by 7 bases, with 11 bases between. Germline V lookup: CDR1 SGHTA, CDR2 FQGNSA. CDR3 protein: CASSLVGQGQPQHF. The DNA for the CDR3 is TGTGCCAGCAGCTTAGTAGGGCAGGGACAGCCCCAGCATTTT.

The rearrangement uses TRBV11-1 and TRBJ2-3; TRBD2 agrees at 10 bases. Unmatched junction bases numbered 5, after V lost 7 bases and J lost 7 bases. Germline lookup yields CDR1 SGHAT and CDR2 FQDESV (reference sequence). The CDR3 length is 13 residues. CDR3 DNA sequence: TGTGCCAGCACTCTAGCGGGGGTTTATACGCAGTATTTT. Residues: CASTLAGVYTQYF.

This chain uses TRBV4-3 with TRBJ1-4; D may be TRBD1 (5 bases). Per germline, CDR1 LGHNA and CDR2 YSLEER. This CDR3 has 18 amino acids. Deletions cut 0 bases from V and 1 base from J, with 15 bases between. CDR3 sequence reads: CASSQDPPGAETNEKLFF. CDR3 nucleotide sequence: TGCGCCAGCAGCCAAGATCCTCCTGGGGCAGAAACTAATGAAAAACTGTTTTTT.

The CDR3 protein is CASSYLQGGVLRTEAFF. CDR3 in DNA: TGTGCCAGCAGTTACCTCCAAGGGGGGGTGCTAAGGACTGAAGCTTTCTTT. V is TRBV6-2 or TRBV6-3 and J is TRBJ1-1; possible D gene TRBD1, 6 bases. CDR3 length: 17 amino acids. V was cut by 2 bases and J by 5 bases, with 21 bases left in between. Germline V gene sequence: CDR1 MNHEY, CDR2 SVGEGT.

This clone was recorded a few times. The chain carries TRBV4-2 and TRBJ1-2; D gene unclear. The CDR3 is 14 amino acids. Germline V gene lookup returns CDR1 LGHNA and CDR2 YNFKEQ. V shed 4 bases and J shed 1 base, with 10 bases lying between them. The CDR3 DNA reads TGTGCCAGCAGCCCCGGAAGGAGTAACTATGGCTACACCTTC. Its protein is CASSPGRSNYGYTF.

The chain has TRBV7-3 and TRBJ2-3, with D maybe TRBD1 (5 bases). CDR1 and CDR2 from the germline V gene are SGHTA and FQGTGA. The CDR3 has 13 amino acids. The V end lost 1 base, the J end lost 6 bases, and 8 bases lay between the germline ends. The CDR3 is CASSLNRGDTQYF. CDR3 DNA: TGTGCCAGCAGCTTAAATAGGGGTGATACGCAGTATTTT.

The V call is TRBV28, the J call TRBJ2-1, with 7 nucleotides matching TRBD1. With 6 bases clipped from V and 0 bases from J, the junction kept 5 bases outside the gene matches. CDR1 and CDR2 from the germline V gene are MDHEN and SYDVKM. The CDR3 runs to 15 residues. The CDR3 DNA reads as TGTGCCAGCAGCGAGGGGGCTAGCTCCTACAATGAGCAGTTCTTC. It translates to CASSEGASSYNEQFF.

J is TRBJ2-1 and V is TRBV10-3, with 10 bases aligning to TRBD2. Germline-derived CDR1 and CDR2 are ENHRY and SYGVKD. The CDR3 length is 15 residues. J was trimmed by 9 bases and V by 6 bases; bases with no gene match: 11. CDR3 in amino acids: CAIRQSGGAVSEQFF. CDR3 DNA: TGTGCCATCAGGCAAAGCGGGGGGGCCGTTTCTGAGCAGTTCTTC.

The chain employs TRBV6-5 and TRBJ2-7, with 10 bases lining up with TRBD2. The CDR3 is 15 residues long. Trimming removed 0 bases from V and 3 bases from J; junction bases left unmatched: 2. CDR1 is MNHEY, CDR2 SVGAGI, per germline. CDR3 sequence reads: CASSYSGTSDYEQYF. CDR3 DNA: TGTGCCAGCAGTTACTCCGGGACTAGCGACTACGAGCAGTACTTC.

V gene TRBV7-2 combines with J gene TRBJ2-7; TRBD1 is a possible D gene (6 bases). CDR3 size: 13 residues. V dropped 2 bases and J dropped 6 bases, with 11 bases sitting between them. Per the germline V gene, CDR1 is SGHTA and CDR2 is FQGNSA. The CDR3 reads CASSLSGTIEQYF. The CDR3 region has the DNA TGTGCCAGCAGCTTATCCGGGACAATCGAGCAGTACTTC.

This chain connects TRBV7-2 to TRBJ2-5, with D hard to call. The CDR3 runs to 13 residues. Germline CDR1 is SGHTA and CDR2 is FQGNSA. The V end was cut by 4 bases, the J end by 1 base, with 7 bases between. The CDR3 is CASSSIPQETQYF. CDR3 coding DNA: TGTGCCAGCAGCTCCATCCCCCAAGAGACCCAGTACTTC.

The CDR3 spells CASSYGGSQETQYF. Written as DNA, the CDR3 is TGTGCCAGCAGTTACGGCGGCAGTCAAGAGACCCAGTACTTC. The V and J genes are TRBV6-2 or TRBV6-3 and TRBJ2-5; no definite D call. Deletions cut 2 bases from V and 2 bases from J, with 9 bases between. Germline V gene sequence: CDR1 MNHEY, CDR2 SVGEGT. This CDR3 is 14 amino acids long.

The chain joins TRBV4-2 to TRBJ2-3, with a tentative D call TRBD1 (6 bases). V gave up 0 bases and J gave up 0 bases, with 10 bases separating them. The germline V gene encodes CDR1 LGHNA and CDR2 YNFKEQ. This CDR3 has 16 residues. CDR3 residues: CASSQDRDRSTDTQYF. CDR3 bases: TGTGCCAGCAGCCAAGATAGAGACAGGAGCACAGATACGCAGTATTTT.

The chain links TRBV10-3 to TRBJ2-5; D remains ambiguous. V shed 4 bases and J shed 5 bases, with 8 bases lying between them. CDR1 and CDR2 (germline): ENHRY, SYGVKD. The CDR3 runs to 12 residues. The CDR3 is CAISAGSETQYF. CDR3 DNA: TGTGCCATCAGTGCCGGGTCGGAGACCCAGTACTTC.

This clone was observed once. This chain joins TRBV7-8 and TRBJ2-5, with D perhaps given as TRBD1 or TRBD2 (5 bases each). Germline assignment: CDR1 SGHVS and CDR2 FQNEAQ. This CDR3 comprises 14 residues. The V gene lost 5 bases and the J gene lost 2 bases, with 12 bases spanning the gap. Here the CDR3 DNA reads TGTGCCAGCAGCCGAGACAGAGGGCAAGAGACCCAGTACTTC. Its translation is CASSRDRGQETQYF.